Given below is one T cell receptor beta chain in context. Patients of the Seattle cohort, enrolled during active infection, were followed longitudinally. The record originates from a study of blood T cell repertoires in COVID-19. Study in general: Italy, Spain and the United States were the sources of the convalescent and acute COVID-19 samples. T cells, B-cell-depleted T cells, or PBMCs provided the cDNA or gDNA that served as material.

In the source study's methods: Estimates of nucleated cell counts were drawn from the amplification of reference gene primers. Profiled with immunoSEQ multiplex PCR; TCRdb holds only in-frame clones, not every one. V and J calls and clone size come straight from that table; D and trimming were deduced from the DNA. This sample has around 260,000 clones, with more than 85% found just once. From germline, CDR1 is SGHKS and CDR2 YYEKEE (reference sequence). CDR3 length equals 12 residues. Trimming stripped 1 base from V and 7 bases from J, with 8 bases between. Sequences were obtained from peripheral blood. This sequence joins TRBV5-5 and TRBJ1-1, with no clear D. The TCR originated in a person under 35 with COVID-19, enrolled during active disease. Here the CDR3 reads CASSLFPVEAFF. The CDR3, as DNA: TGTGCCAGCAGCTTGTTTCCTGTTGAAGCTTTCTTT.